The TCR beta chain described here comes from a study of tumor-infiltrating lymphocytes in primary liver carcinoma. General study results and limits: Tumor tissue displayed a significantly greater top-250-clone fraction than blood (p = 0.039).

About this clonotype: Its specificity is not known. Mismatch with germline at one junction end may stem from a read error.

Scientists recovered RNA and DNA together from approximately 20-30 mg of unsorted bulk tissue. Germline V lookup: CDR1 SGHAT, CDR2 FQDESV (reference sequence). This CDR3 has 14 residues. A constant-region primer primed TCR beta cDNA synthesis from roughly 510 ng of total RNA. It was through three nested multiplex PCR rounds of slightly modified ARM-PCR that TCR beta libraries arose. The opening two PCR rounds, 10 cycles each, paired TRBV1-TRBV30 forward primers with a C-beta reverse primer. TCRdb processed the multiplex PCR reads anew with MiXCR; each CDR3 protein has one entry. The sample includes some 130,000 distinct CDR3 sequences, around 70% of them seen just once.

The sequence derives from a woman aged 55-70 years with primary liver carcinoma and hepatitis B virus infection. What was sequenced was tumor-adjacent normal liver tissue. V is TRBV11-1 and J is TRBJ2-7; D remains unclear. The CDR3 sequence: CASCLAQGSYEQYF. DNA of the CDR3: TGTGCCAGCTGCTTAGCCCAAGGCTCTTACGAGCAGTACTTC.